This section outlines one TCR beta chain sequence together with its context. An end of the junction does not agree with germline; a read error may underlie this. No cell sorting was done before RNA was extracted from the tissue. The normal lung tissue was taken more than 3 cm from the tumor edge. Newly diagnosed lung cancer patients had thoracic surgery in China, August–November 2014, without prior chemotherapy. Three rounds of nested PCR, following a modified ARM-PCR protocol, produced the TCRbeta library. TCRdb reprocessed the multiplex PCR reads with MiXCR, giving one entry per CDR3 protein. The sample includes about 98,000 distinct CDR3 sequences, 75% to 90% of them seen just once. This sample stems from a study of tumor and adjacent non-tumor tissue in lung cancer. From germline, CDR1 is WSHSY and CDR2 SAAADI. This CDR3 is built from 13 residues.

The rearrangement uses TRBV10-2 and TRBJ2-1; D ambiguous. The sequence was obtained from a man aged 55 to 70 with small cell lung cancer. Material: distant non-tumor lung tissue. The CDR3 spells CASCETGECEQFF. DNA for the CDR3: TGCGCCAGCTGTGAGACTGGCGAGTGTGAGCAATTCTTC.